This T cell receptor (beta chain) was identified in a study of blood T cell repertoires in COVID-19. Study-wide context: Acute-phase and convalescent COVID-19 samples originated in the United States, Italy and Spain. Sources were T cells, B-cell-depleted T cells, or PBMCs; the material itself was cDNA or gDNA.

Unmatched junction bases numbered 15, after V lost 9 bases and J lost 4 bases. Per the germline V gene, CDR1 is SGHRS and CDR2 is YFSETQ. CDR3 length: 17 residues. Original data processing: Amplification from reference gene primers served as the basis for estimated nucleated cell counts. The method was immunoSEQ multiplex PCR; TCRdb's version includes in-frame clones alone and lacks a portion of them. V and J calls and clone size come straight from that table; D and trimming were deduced from the DNA. Found here are roughly 150,000 clones, roughly 93% of them singletons; the top ten hold around 4.8%. Seattle's enrolled individuals joined amid active infection and were then monitored longitudinally.

The specimen was peripheral blood. This chain links TRBV5-1 with TRBJ2-3; 12 bases fit TRBD2. This clonotype originated in a man in his late teens or twenties with COVID-19, enrolled during active disease. CDR3 loop: CAIDNIRTSGNADTQYF. The CDR3 coding sequence is TGCGCCATCGACAATATACGGACTAGCGGGAACGCAGATACGCAGTATTTT. Combining the CDR3 with reference TRBV5-1 and TRBJ2-3 gives the whole variable domain KAGVTQTPRYLIKTRGQQVTLSCSPISGHRSVSWYQQTPGQGLQFLFEYFSETQRNKGNFPGRFSGRQFSNSRSEMNVSTLELGDSALYLCAIDNIRTSGNADTQYFGPGTRLTVL.